The 29 T cell receptor beta chains below were found in one sample sequenced in a study of T cell responses to AZD1222 COVID-19 vaccine. Some clones are missing from TCRdb's copy, which holds only in-frame ones; the method was immunoSEQ multiplex PCR. Seen here are about 56,000 clones, around nine tenths observed once, and the top ten hold about 14%. This specimen consisted of peripheral blood, obtained on day 0 of AZD1222 vaccination. The origin of the receptors is an adult in good health.

This chain joins TRBV24-1 and TRBJ1-2; D is unclear. This CDR3 is 11 amino acids long. Trimming pared 4 bases from V and 8 bases from J, leaving 7 bases between. Germline CDR1 and CDR2: KGHDR and SFDVKD. The CDR3 DNA reads as TGTGCCACCAGTGAAGGAATGGGCTACACCTTC. It specifies CATSEGMGYTF.

The CDR3: CASSLGGTTEAFF. CDR3 sequence (DNA): TGTGCCAGCAGCTTAGGGGGAACGACTGAAGCTTTCTTT. V usage is TRBV7-8 and J usage is TRBJ1-1, with unresolved D. The CDR3 has 13 residues. The germline V gene encodes CDR1 SGHVS and CDR2 FQNEAQ. V lost 1 base and J lost 5, with 8 bases in between.

V is TRBV18 and J is TRBJ1-2; the D gene is possibly TRBD1 (6 bases). The CDR3 has 15 amino acids. Trimming shortened V by 3 bases and J by 3 bases, and 14 bases separated the two germline ends. CDR1 is KGHSH, CDR2 LQKENI, per germline. In DNA form, the CDR3 reads TGTGCCAGCTCACCGGAGCAGGGGCGCGACTATGGCTACACCTTC. Its protein product is CASSPEQGRDYGYTF.

This sequence joins TRBV28 and TRBJ2-1; 9 bases line up with TRBD2. Germline V gene lookup returns CDR1 MDHEN and CDR2 SYDVKM. J was trimmed by 3 bases and V by 5 bases; bases with no gene match: 11. The CDR3 length is 17 residues. The CDR3 loop is CASSTQWEREDYNEQFF. The CDR3 DNA is TGTGCCAGCAGTACTCAATGGGAGCGGGAGGACTACAATGAGCAGTTCTTC.

V gene TRBV19 combines with J gene TRBJ1-5; the match to TRBD1 covers 12 bases. Germline-derived CDR1 and CDR2 are LNHDA and SQIVND (reference sequence). CDR3 length equals 16 residues. The junction had 3 bases not matched to a gene; V was cut back by 0 bases and J by 6 bases. The CDR3 nucleotides are TGTGCCAGTAGTATAGAGGGACAGGGGGCAGGTCAGCCCCAGCATTTT. Translating it yields CASSIEGQGAGQPQHF.

The chain uses TRBV11-3 and TRBJ1-6, with 9 bases lining up with TRBD1. Germline assignment: CDR1 SGHNT and CDR2 YENEEA. The CDR3 extends over 13 amino acids. The CDR3 protein is CGSTGGNNSPLHF. As DNA, the CDR3 is TGTGGATCGACAGGGGGAAATAATTCACCCCTCCACTTT.

The rearrangement links TRBV6-2 or TRBV6-3 to TRBJ2-3, with D possibly matching TRBD1 (5 bases). Germline CDR1 MNHEY, CDR2 SVGEGT. V was trimmed by 5 bases and J by 6 bases, leaving 12 bases between them. The CDR3 is made up of 13 amino acids. CDR3 sequence reads: CASSKAPGDTQYF. As DNA, the CDR3 is TGTGCCAGCAGTAAAGCTCCAGGGGATACGCAGTATTTT.

This clone was seen a handful of times. V and J are TRBV7-9 and TRBJ2-1, with D possibly being TRBD1 (6 bases). The CDR3 loop spans 13 amino acids. Germline V gives CDR1 SEHNR, CDR2 FQNEAQ (reference sequence). Trimming cost V 7 bases and J 6 bases, with 13 bases left between them. For the CDR3, the DNA is TGTGCCAGCAACCTTTACAGGGCCAATGAGCAGTTCTTC. Protein: CASNLYRANEQFF. Looking up the rest from reference TRBV7-9 and TRBJ2-1 gives the full variable domain: DTGVSQNPRHKITKRGQNVTFRCDPISEHNRLYWYRQTLGQGPEFLTYFQNEAQLEKSRLLSDRFSAERPKGSFSTLEIQRTEQGDSAMYLCASNLYRANEQFFGPGTRLTVL.

The chain links TRBV6-5 to TRBJ2-2, with 8 bases lining up with TRBD1. The CDR3 consists of 14 residues. The germline CDR1 and CDR2 sequences are MNHEY and SVGAGI. The V and J ends lost 5 bases and 4 bases, in that order; junction bases with no gene match: 3. The CDR3 protein is CASSPTGVTGELFF. The CDR3 nucleotides read TGTGCCAGCAGTCCGACAGGGGTCACCGGGGAGCTGTTTTTT.

The chain couples TRBV7-2 to TRBJ1-5, with TRBD1 as a possible D gene (6 bases). Trimming removed 4 bases at V and 11 bases at J, with 12 bases between. Germline values: CDR1 SGHTA, CDR2 FQGNSA. The CDR3 has 12 residues. The CDR3 sequence is CASSSLGGSQHF. The CDR3 nucleotides read TGTGCCAGCAGCTCCCTGGGGGGCTCCCAGCATTTT. Full variable domain (remainder filled in from reference TRBV7-2 and TRBJ1-5): GAGVSQSPSNKVTEKGKDVELRCDPISGHTALYWYRQSLGQGLEFLIYFQGNSAPDKSGLPSDRFSAERTGGSVSTLTIQRTQQEDSAVYLCASSSLGGSQHFGDGTRLSIL.

The chain uses TRBV6-2 or TRBV6-3 and TRBJ2-1; weak D call: TRBD2 (6 bases). The ends were cut back, 2 bases at V and 8 bases at J, with 19 bases in the middle. The CDR3 length is 16 residues. The germline CDR1 and CDR2 sequences are MNHEY and SVGEGT. The CDR3 protein is CASSYPGDWRVDEQFF. CDR3 sequence (DNA): TGTGCCAGCAGTTACCCTGGGGACTGGCGGGTCGATGAGCAGTTCTTC.

This chain uses TRBV30 with TRBJ1-2; no firm D call. Germline values: CDR1 GTSNPN, CDR2 SVGIG (reference sequence). V shed 0 bases and J shed 0 bases, with 5 bases lying between them. The CDR3 contains 13 residues. The CDR3 bases are TGTGCCTGGAGTGTACAAGCTAACTATGGCTACACCTTC. Translating gives CAWSVQANYGYTF. Full variable domain (missing parts from reference TRBV30 and TRBJ1-2): SQTIHQWPATLVQPVGSPLSLECTVEGTSNPNLYWYRQAAGRGLQLLFYSVGIGQISSEVPQNLSASRPQDRQFILSSKKLLLSDSGFYLCAWSVQANYGYTFGSGTRLTVV.

This chain uses TRBV5-1 with TRBJ2-1, with D perhaps matching TRBD2 (5 bases). Per germline, CDR1 SGHRS and CDR2 YFSETQ. Trimming took 4 bases from V and 4 from J, leaving 12 bases between them. The CDR3 contains 14 residues. Here the CDR3 reads CASSLAEMYNEQFF. CDR3 DNA: TGCGCCAGCAGCCTAGCTGAAATGTACAATGAGCAGTTCTTC.

This clone occurred once. The V gene is TRBV6-6, the J gene TRBJ1-6, with a possible D match to TRBD1 (5 bases). The CDR3 length is 15 residues. The germline V and J ends were trimmed by 4 bases and 5 bases, with 12 bases remaining between them. Germline loops: CDR1 MNHNY, CDR2 SVGAGI (reference sequence). CDR3 amino acids: CASSSRAGDNSPLHF. For the CDR3, the DNA is TGTGCCAGCAGTTCCAGGGCCGGGGATAATTCACCCCTCCACTTT.

The rearrangement joins TRBV30 to TRBJ1-6; D ambiguous. Trimming pared 4 bases from V and 9 bases from J, leaving 10 bases between. The germline V gene has CDR1 GTSNPN and CDR2 SVGIG (reference sequence). CDR3 length: 12 residues. CDR3 residues: CAWKWVRSPLHF. DNA for the CDR3: TGTGCCTGGAAGTGGGTTCGTTCACCCCTCCACTTT. Variable domain in full (rest from reference TRBV30 and TRBJ1-6): SQTIHQWPATLVQPVGSPLSLECTVEGTSNPNLYWYRQAAGRGLQLLFYSVGIGQISSEVPQNLSASRPQDRQFILSSKKLLLSDSGFYLCAWKWVRSPLHFGNGTRLTVT.

The chain uses TRBV7-8 and TRBJ1-5; a weak D match, TRBD1 (5 bases). Germline V gene lookup returns CDR1 SGHVS and CDR2 FQNEAQ. Deletions cut 2 bases from V and 7 bases from J, with 15 bases between. The CDR3 has 15 amino acids. CDR3 in DNA: TGTGCCAGCAGCTTAATGGGGCAGGAAGGCCAGCCCCAGCATTTT. This sequence encodes CASSLMGQEGQPQHF.

The rearrangement uses TRBV19 and TRBJ1-5, with a tentative D call TRBD1 (6 bases). The germline V and J ends were trimmed by 8 bases and 7 bases, with 18 bases remaining between them. Looked up from germline, CDR1 is LNHDA and CDR2 is SQIVND (reference sequence). The CDR3 contains 14 residues. CDR3 DNA: TGTGCCAGTGGTGGACAGAGGGGAGGACAGCCCCAGCATTTT. As protein: CASGGQRGGQPQHF.

This chain connects TRBV5-4 to TRBJ1-4; D ambiguous. The CDR3 loop spans 16 amino acids. V was shortened by 4 bases and J by 3 bases, with 16 bases between the two germline ends. Germline V lookup: CDR1 SGHNT, CDR2 YYREEE (reference sequence). CDR3 nucleotide sequence: TGTGCCAGCAGCCAACGACGAGGGCGGGCTAATGAAAAACTGTTTTTT. Protein product: CASSQRRGRANEKLFF.

The chain joins TRBV13 to TRBJ2-7; 7 positions agree with TRBD1. With 4 bases clipped from V and 2 bases from J, the junction kept 8 bases outside the gene matches. CDR1 PRHDT and CDR2 FYEKMQ come from the germline V gene (reference sequence). CDR3 size: 15 residues. In nucleotides, the CDR3 is TGTGCCAGCAGCTCCCCCCGGGACAGTCCCTACGAGCAGTACTTC. Its translation: CASSSPRDSPYEQYF.

This chain links TRBV2 with TRBJ2-3; 9 bases line up with TRBD2. V lost 8 bases to trimming and J lost 0 bases; unmatched junction nucleotides: 3. The CDR3 runs to 14 residues. Germline V gene sequence: CDR1 SNHLY, CDR2 FYNNEI. CDR3 sequence reads: CASAGGTSTDTQYF. The CDR3 DNA is TGTGCCAGCGCGGGAGGGACTAGCACAGATACGCAGTATTTT. The whole variable domain, filled in from reference TRBV2 and TRBJ2-3, reads EPEVTQTPSHQVTQMGQEVILRCVPISNHLYFYWYRQILGQKVEFLVSFYNNEISEKSEIFDDQFSVERPDGSNFTLKIRSTKLEDSAMYFCASAGGTSTDTQYFGPGTRLTVL.

The chain carries TRBV11-2 and TRBJ2-3; 7 bases line up with TRBD2. The CDR3 extends over 15 amino acids. In germline, CDR1 is SGHAT, CDR2 FQNNGV. The V gene end was trimmed by 7 bases and the J gene end by 4 bases; junction bases not matched to a gene: 11. The CDR3 coding sequence is TGTGCCAGCACCTCGGGGGGAGGGCCGTCAGATACGCAGTATTTT. Translating gives CASTSGGGPSDTQYF.

V and J are TRBV7-2 and TRBJ1-6, with a weak D call TRBD1 (6 bases). Germline loops: CDR1 SGHTA, CDR2 FQGNSA. V was trimmed by 7 bases and J by 10 bases, leaving 11 bases between them. The CDR3 contains 12 residues. CDR3 sequence (DNA): TGTGCCAGCACCGGAGGGGGATCACCCCTCCACTTT. Protein product: CASTGGGSPLHF.

The chain combines TRBV29-1 with TRBJ1-4; D remains ambiguous. The CDR3 spans 12 residues. Trimming removed 7 bases from V and 5 bases from J, with 11 bases in between. Germline CDR1 SQVTM, CDR2 ANQGSEA. CDR3 protein: CSGAGVNEKLFF. CDR3 sequence (DNA): TGCAGCGGCGCAGGAGTGAATGAAAAACTGTTTTTT. Together with reference TRBV29-1 and TRBJ1-4, the CDR3 gives the full variable domain: SAVISQKPSRDICQRGTSLTIQCQVDSQVTMMFWYRQQPGQSLTLIATANQGSEATYESGFVIDKFPISRPNLTFSTLTVSNMSPEDSSIYLCSGAGVNEKLFFGSGTQLSVL.

J is TRBJ1-1 and V is TRBV5-1; D gene ambiguous. The CDR3 covers 14 residues. V was cut by 1 base and J by 1 base, with 8 bases left in between. Germline V gene data show CDR1 as SGHRS and CDR2 as YFSETQ. The CDR3 sequence is CASSLRPTNTEAFF. The CDR3 coding sequence is TGCGCCAGCAGCTTGCGACCTACGAACACTGAAGCTTTCTTT.

The V and J genes are TRBV7-6 and TRBJ2-2, with D uncertain. Germline V CDR1 and CDR2: SGHVS, FNYEAQ. The CDR3 contains 13 residues. Trimming took off 3 bases at V and 4 bases at J, with 6 bases between the two ends. The CDR3 here is CASSFSLTGELFF. As DNA, the CDR3 is TGTGCCAGCAGCTTCTCTCTCACCGGGGAGCTGTTTTTT.

This rearrangement joins TRBV5-1 to TRBJ2-1; D is perhaps TRBD2 (6 bases). The CDR3 sequence is 15 residues long. Looked up from germline, CDR1 is SGHRS and CDR2 is YFSETQ. Trimming pared 3 bases from V and 7 bases from J, leaving 17 bases between. This CDR3 is CASSSTLGGKNEQFF. The CDR3 DNA is TGCGCCAGCAGCTCGACATTGGGGGGTAAGAATGAGCAGTTCTTC.

In its sample, this clone was seen once. The chain carries TRBV7-2 and TRBJ2-1; weak D call: TRBD2 (6 bases). CDR3 length: 13 residues. Germline CDR1 reads SGHTA; CDR2 reads FQGNSA. Trimming removed 3 bases from V and 14 bases from J, with 17 bases in between. The CDR3 here is CASSFGLRRGEFF. The CDR3 region has the DNA TGTGCCAGCAGCTTCGGCCTTCGGCGGGGAGAGTTCTTC.

The CDR3 DNA sequence: TGTGCCAGCTCGCAACTAGCGGGGTTGGAGCAGTACTTC. It is translated as CASSQLAGLEQYF. The V gene is TRBV5-5, the J gene TRBJ2-7, with 10 bases aligning to TRBD2. V lost 7 bases to trimming and J lost 7 bases; unmatched junction nucleotides: 8. The CDR3 is 13 residues long. CDR1 and CDR2 (germline): SGHKS, YYEKEE (reference sequence).

The V call is TRBV2, the J call TRBJ1-5; D not resolved. CDR3 size: 14 residues. Trimming cost V 4 bases and J 2 bases, with 9 bases left between them. Germline CDR1 is SNHLY and CDR2 is FYNNEI. The CDR3: CASSVTLGNQPQHF. The CDR3 DNA reads as TGTGCCAGCAGTGTAACTTTGGGCAATCAGCCCCAGCATTTT. The full variable domain, in which reference TRBV2 and TRBJ1-5 provide the parts outside the CDR3, is EPEVTQTPSHQVTQMGQEVILRCVPISNHLYFYWYRQILGQKVEFLVSFYNNEISEKSEIFDDQFSVERPDGSNFTLKIRSTKLEDSAMYFCASSVTLGNQPQHFGDGTRLSIL.